This record concerns one T cell receptor (beta chain) sequence. Trimming removed 8 bases at V and 2 bases at J, with 15 bases between. Germline lookup yields CDR1 SNHLY and CDR2 FYNNEI. The CDR3 has 14 amino acids. Per the study methods: Reference gene primers were amplified, and this amplification served to estimate nucleated cell counts. Clones were sequenced by immunoSEQ multiplex PCR, and TCRdb holds only the in-frame ones, with some missing. Clone size and the V and J calls come from that table; the DNA yielded D and trimming. Seen here are approximately 150,000 clones, over 80% observed once, and the top ten hold roughly 37%. The sample comes from a study of blood T cell repertoires in COVID-19.

The chain has TRBV2 and TRBJ1-1, with a possible D match to TRBD1 (5 bases). The source is a middle-aged man who had recovered from COVID-19. Sample: peripheral blood. The CDR3 is CASLRGGANTEAFF. CDR3 DNA: TGTGCCAGCCTGAGGGGAGGGGCTAACACTGAAGCTTTCTTT.